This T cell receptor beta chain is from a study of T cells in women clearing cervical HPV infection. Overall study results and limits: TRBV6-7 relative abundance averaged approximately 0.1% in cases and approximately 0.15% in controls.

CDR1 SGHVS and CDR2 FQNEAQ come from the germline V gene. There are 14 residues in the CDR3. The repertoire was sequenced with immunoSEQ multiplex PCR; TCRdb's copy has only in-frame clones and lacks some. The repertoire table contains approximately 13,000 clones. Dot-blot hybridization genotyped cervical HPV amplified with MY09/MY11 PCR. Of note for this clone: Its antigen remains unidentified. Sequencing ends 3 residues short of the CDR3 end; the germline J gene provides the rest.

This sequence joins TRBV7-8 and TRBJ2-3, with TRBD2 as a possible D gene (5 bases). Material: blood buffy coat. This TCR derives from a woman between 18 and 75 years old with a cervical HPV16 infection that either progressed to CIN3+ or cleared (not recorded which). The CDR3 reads CASSLSEGQETQYF. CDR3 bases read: TGTGCCAGCAGCCTGTCTGAGGGTCAAGAGACG.